One and the same sample provided the 30 T cell receptor beta chains below, sequenced in a study of OX40 agonist ivuxolimab in advanced cancers. Only in-frame clones appear in the TCRdb table, and some are missing; sequencing was by immunoSEQ multiplex PCR. Found here are tens of thousands of clones, 85% to 90% of them singletons; the top ten hold less than 2%. Sequenced here: CD4+ or CD8+ T cells sorted from blood, sampled in a trial of the OX40 agonist ivuxolimab. The receptors stem from an adult with an advanced solid tumor such as melanoma, head and neck, liver or kidney cancer.

The chain has TRBV29-1 and TRBJ2-1, with D hard to call. V was clipped by 6 bases and J by 2 bases, with 11 bases between them. CDR1 SQVTM and CDR2 ANQGSEA come from the germline V gene. CDR3 length: 13 residues. The CDR3, as DNA: TGCAGCGTCGGTGGGATACCCTACAATGAGCAGTTCTTC. Translation gives CSVGGIPYNEQFF.

This rearrangement joins TRBV9 to TRBJ1-2; a possible D gene is TRBD1 (5 bases). This CDR3 has 16 amino acids. The V and J ends lost 0 bases and 4 bases respectively, with 16 bases between them. From germline, CDR1 is SGDLS and CDR2 YYNGEE. DNA of the CDR3: TGTGCCAGCAGCGTAGGTGGGACGGGGCCGGCCTATGGCTACACCTTC. It codes for CASSVGGTGPAYGYTF.

The J gene is TRBJ1-2, the V gene TRBV28; no clear D. Trimming removed 3 bases at V and 4 bases at J, with 21 bases between. Germline loops: CDR1 MDHEN, CDR2 SYDVKM. CDR3 size: 17 residues. The CDR3 loop reads CASSLLGRSSTGYGYTF. CDR3 nucleotides: TGTGCCAGCAGTTTGCTCGGACGCTCTTCCACCGGCTATGGCTACACCTTC.

This clone appeared once. This sequence joins TRBV7-2 and TRBJ2-5; D is possibly TRBD1 or TRBD2 (5 bases each). The CDR3 has 14 amino acids. V was shortened by 5 bases and J by 5 bases, with 15 bases between the two germline ends. Germline V gives CDR1 SGHTA, CDR2 FQGNSA. The CDR3 here is CASSPGTAGETQYF. CDR3 in DNA: TGTGCCAGCAGCCCCGGGACGGCTGGGGAGACCCAGTACTTC.

The chain is built from TRBV19 and TRBJ2-1; 8 bases match TRBD2. Germline-derived CDR1 and CDR2 are LNHDA and SQIVND (reference sequence). The CDR3 contains 15 residues. Trimming cost V 5 bases and J 9 bases; bases outside gene matches: 12. CDR3 nucleotides: TGTGCCAGTAGTCCACTTAGGACTAGCTTCGGTGAGCAGTTCTTC. Protein: CASSPLRTSFGEQFF.

The V and J genes are TRBV6-6 and TRBJ1-4, with TRBD1 identical over 7 bases. This CDR3 spans 16 amino acids. V trimming: 0 bases; J trimming: 5 bases; junction bases outside the gene matches: 6. The V gene's germline CDR1 is MNHNY and CDR2 SVGAGI (reference sequence). In DNA, the CDR3 is TGTGCCAGCAGTTACTCAGGGACAGTAGGGAATGAAAAACTGTTTTTT. Residues: CASSYSGTVGNEKLFF.

The chain has TRBV7-2 and TRBJ2-7; the D call may be TRBD1 or TRBD2 (6 bases each). The V end lost 3 bases, the J end lost 9 bases, and 15 bases lay between the germline ends. Per the germline V gene, CDR1 is SGHTA and CDR2 is FQGNSA. This CDR3 is 13 amino acids long. The CDR3 protein is CASSLDPGARQYF. The CDR3 nucleotides are TGTGCCAGCAGCTTGGATCCGGGGGCGAGGCAGTACTTC.

The chain combines TRBV28 with TRBJ1-2, with a possible D match to TRBD1 (6 bases). V shed 9 bases and J shed 1 base, with 24 bases lying between them. CDR1 and CDR2 from the germline V gene are MDHEN and SYDVKM. This CDR3 spans 17 amino acids. Here the CDR3 reads CASSNRASRLVNYGYTF. CDR3 nucleotides: TGTGCCAGTAGCAACAGGGCCTCCCGACTCGTTAACTATGGCTACACCTTC.

The chain is built from TRBV19 and TRBJ2-7, with TRBD1 matching over 7 bases. The CDR3 has 16 residues. Germline CDR1 is LNHDA and CDR2 is SQIVND (reference sequence). V trimming: 5 bases; J trimming: 0 bases; junction bases outside the gene matches: 10. The CDR3 region has the DNA TGTGCCAGTAGTCCGCGACAGGGCATGAGCTCCTACGAGCAGTACTTC. It translates to CASSPRQGMSSYEQYF. The full variable domain, its missing parts supplied by reference TRBV19 and TRBJ2-7, is DGGITQSPKYLFRKEGQNVTLSCEQNLNHDAMYWYRQDPGQGLRLIYYSQIVNDFQKGDIAEGYSVSREKKESFPLTVTSAQKNPTAFYLCASSPRQGMSSYEQYFGPGTRLTVT.

The chain carries TRBV5-6 and TRBJ2-7; 7 nucleotides line up with TRBD1. After removal of 4 bases from V and 4 bases from J, the junction contained 8 bases not matched to a gene. The CDR3 covers 14 residues. From germline, CDR1 is SGHDT and CDR2 YYEEEE. The CDR3 DNA reads TGTGCCAGCAGCACGACAGGGCTCCCTTACGAGCAGTACTTC. This codes for CASSTTGLPYEQYF.

V usage is TRBV6-5 and J usage is TRBJ1-2; D uncertain. Germline loops: CDR1 MNHEY, CDR2 SVGAGI. Trimming stripped 6 bases from V and 2 bases from J, with 7 bases between. The CDR3 totals 12 residues. The CDR3 is CASSEWNYGYTF. In nucleotides, the CDR3 is TGTGCCAGCAGCGAGTGGAACTATGGCTACACCTTC.

In its sample, this clone was seen once. V usage is TRBV2 and J usage is TRBJ2-2; D is undetermined. Germline assignment: CDR1 SNHLY and CDR2 FYNNEI. V was clipped by 8 bases and J by 6 bases, with 13 bases between them. The CDR3 length is 13 residues. The CDR3 sequence: CASGVTKPGELFF. The CDR3 bases are TGTGCCAGCGGCGTGACAAAACCCGGGGAGCTGTTTTTT. The variable domain in full, completed from reference TRBV2 and TRBJ2-2, reads EPEVTQTPSHQVTQMGQEVILRCVPISNHLYFYWYRQILGQKVEFLVSFYNNEISEKSEIFDDQFSVERPDGSNFTLKIRSTKLEDSAMYFCASGVTKPGELFFGEGSRLTVL.

As DNA, the CDR3 is TGTGCCAGCAGCCAGACTGGAGGGGAGCGCCCCCTCCACTTT. This codes for CASSQTGGERPLHF. The chain joins TRBV27 to TRBJ1-6; D perhaps matches TRBD1 (5 bases). V lost 6 bases and J 13 bases, leaving 19 bases between the germline ends. The length of the CDR3 is 14 residues. Germline V CDR1 and CDR2: MNHEY, SMNVEV (reference sequence).

The chain is built from TRBV5-1 and TRBJ2-2; possibly TRBD1 or TRBD2 for D (5 bases each). Trimming took off 1 base at V and 0 bases at J, with 19 bases between the two ends. Per the germline V gene, CDR1 is SGHRS and CDR2 is YFSETQ. The CDR3 extends over 19 amino acids. The CDR3 here is CASSLSVGAGRPNTGELFF. Written as DNA, the CDR3 is TGCGCCAGCAGCTTGTCAGTCGGGGCAGGACGACCGAACACCGGGGAGCTGTTTTTT.

CDR3 sequence (DNA): TGTGCCAGCAGTTTAGCCCGGACAGCAAATGAAAAACTGTTTTTT. Its protein product is CASSLARTANEKLFF. The gene calls are TRBV28 and TRBJ1-4, with D tentatively TRBD1 (6 bases). With 2 bases removed from V and 5 bases from J, the gap between germline ends came to 12 bases. Germline V gives CDR1 MDHEN, CDR2 SYDVKM. The CDR3 sequence is 15 residues long.

This clone was counted a single time. The chain uses TRBV4-2 and TRBJ2-3; TRBD2 might be the D (6 bases). The CDR3 spans 13 residues. Germline V gene sequence: CDR1 LGHNA, CDR2 YNFKEQ. V lost 0 bases and J 13 bases, leaving 14 bases between the germline ends. DNA of the CDR3: TGTGCCAGCAGCCAAGATGTAAGCAGGAGGGAGTATTTT. Encoded protein: CASSQDVSRREYF.

The gene calls are TRBV7-9 and TRBJ1-5; 9 bases are shared with TRBD1. CDR1 is SEHNR, CDR2 FQNEAQ, per germline (reference sequence). J gave up 7 bases and V 5 bases, and 9 bases lay outside the gene matches. The CDR3 is 15 amino acids. CDR3: CASSPGTGRGQPQHF. The CDR3 DNA is TGTGCCAGCAGCCCCGGGACAGGGAGGGGACAGCCCCAGCATTTT.

The chain combines TRBV7-9 with TRBJ1-1; 7 positions match TRBD1. The CDR3 covers 16 residues. V lost 5 bases, J lost 7 bases, and 16 bases stayed unmatched. In germline, CDR1 is SEHNR, CDR2 FQNEAQ (reference sequence). Here the CDR3 DNA reads TGTGCCAGCAGCACGGGAGATTACAGGGGCTCAGGTGAAGCTTTCTTT. This gives the protein CASSTGDYRGSGEAFF.

This clone appeared a few times. V gene TRBV9 combines with J gene TRBJ1-3, with unresolved D. The CDR3 consists of 14 residues. Trimming stripped 0 bases from V and 0 bases from J, with 4 bases between. CDR1 SGDLS and CDR2 YYNGEE come from the germline V gene. The CDR3 nucleotides are TGTGCCAGCAGCGTAGTACCCTCTGGAAACACCATATATTTT. Translating gives CASSVVPSGNTIYF. Drawing the rest from reference TRBV9 and TRBJ1-3, the complete variable domain is DSGVTQTPKHLITATGQRVTLRCSPRSGDLSVYWYQQSLDQGLQFLIQYYNGEERAKGNILERFSAQQFPDLHSELNLSSLELGDSALYFCASSVVPSGNTIYFGEGSWLTVV.

CDR3 residues: CATSRSVETQYF. CDR3 sequence (DNA): TGTGCCACCAGCAGATCCGTAGAGACCCAGTACTTC. This sequence joins TRBV15 and TRBJ2-5; D is unclear. V was trimmed by 2 bases and J by 4 bases, leaving 5 bases between them. The CDR3 has 12 amino acids. Per the germline V gene, CDR1 is LNHNV and CDR2 is YYDKDF (reference sequence). Based on the CDR3 plus reference TRBV15 and TRBJ2-5, the full variable domain is DAMVIQNPRYQVTQFGKPVTLSCSQTLNHNVMYWYQQKSSQAPKLLFHYYDKDFNNEADTPDNFQSRRPNTSFCFLDIRSPGLGDTAMYLCATSRSVETQYFGPGTRLLVL.

The rearrangement links TRBV5-6 to TRBJ2-3; a weak D match, TRBD2 (5 bases). Germline-derived CDR1 and CDR2 are SGHDT and YYEEEE. The CDR3 has 14 residues. The V and J ends lost 1 base and 6 bases respectively, with 12 bases between them. The CDR3 DNA reads as TGTGCCAGCAGCTTGAGGCGGGCGGCGGATACGCAGTATTTT. Residues: CASSLRRAADTQYF.

The chain couples TRBV27 to TRBJ2-1; either TRBD1 or TRBD2 may fit D (6 bases each). The V and J ends lost 3 bases and 0 bases respectively, with 9 bases between them. CDR3 length: 15 residues. Germline CDR1 reads MNHEY; CDR2 reads SMNVEV (reference sequence). The CDR3 loop reads CASSLGGSSYNEQFF. The CDR3 nucleotides are TGTGCCAGCAGTTTGGGGGGCAGCTCCTACAATGAGCAGTTCTTC.

The J gene is TRBJ2-3, the V gene TRBV5-1, with D perhaps TRBD2 (6 bases). V was trimmed by 0 bases and J by 2 bases, leaving 16 bases between them. In germline, CDR1 is SGHRS, CDR2 YFSETQ. The CDR3 has 17 residues. The CDR3 DNA follows: TGCGCCAGCAGCTTGGCCTTTTCAGGGAGGTCCACAGATACGCAGTATTTT. This encodes CASSLAFSGRSTDTQYF.

The V call is TRBV20-1, the J call TRBJ2-1; D unclear. V lost 3 bases and J lost 8, with 8 bases in between. Germline assignment: CDR1 DFQATT and CDR2 SNEGSKA (reference sequence). The CDR3 consists of 11 residues. CDR3 DNA sequence: TGCAGTGCTAGCAGAAGTCATGAGCAGTTCTTC. Translating gives CSASRSHEQFF.

The chain joins TRBV6-1 to TRBJ2-1; D is undetermined. The V gene's germline CDR1 is MNHNS and CDR2 SASEGT. The CDR3 spans 15 residues. Deletions cut 4 bases from V and 8 bases from J, with 18 bases between. The CDR3: CASSAPDVGFDEQFF. The CDR3 DNA follows: TGTGCCAGCAGTGCCCCTGACGTGGGGTTTGATGAGCAGTTCTTC.

In this sample, this clone turned up once. This chain links TRBV5-1 with TRBJ1-1; 9 bases are a match to TRBD1. Germline trimming cut 3 bases from V and 3 bases from J; bases unmatched to any gene: 6. The germline V gene encodes CDR1 SGHRS and CDR2 YFSETQ. This CDR3 contains 15 residues. In DNA, the CDR3 is TGCGCCAGCAGCTCCCGGACAGGGGATGACACTGAAGCTTTCTTT. Translating gives CASSSRTGDDTEAFF.

The V gene is TRBV7-2, the J gene TRBJ1-5, with D perhaps TRBD1 (5 bases). Germline CDR1 reads SGHTA; CDR2 reads FQGNSA. This CDR3 has 14 residues. Trimming left V 1 base short and J 6 bases short, with 10 bases between. CDR3 residues: CASSLGRESQPQHF. CDR3 coding DNA: TGTGCCAGCAGCTTAGGCAGGGAAAGTCAGCCCCAGCATTTT.

The J gene is TRBJ2-6, the V gene TRBV7-2; no clear D. Per germline, CDR1 SGHTA and CDR2 FQGNSA. The CDR3 extends over 18 amino acids. V was clipped by 0 bases and J by 1 base, with 13 bases between them. The CDR3 DNA sequence: TGTGCCAGCAGCTTAGCCGGGCCTCGGGCTTCTGGGGCCAACGTCCTGACTTTC. The encoded protein is CASSLAGPRASGANVLTF.

The chain combines TRBV19 with TRBJ1-5, with TRBD1 matching 7 bases. Germline-derived CDR1 and CDR2 are LNHDA and SQIVND (reference sequence). V lost 6 bases and J lost 1; bases outside the gene matches: 12. CDR3 length equals 17 residues. CDR3 sequence reads: CASSPGDRGKSNQPQHF. The CDR3 DNA follows: TGTGCCAGTAGCCCGGGGGACAGAGGGAAGAGCAATCAGCCCCAGCATTTT.

This rearrangement joins TRBV2 to TRBJ2-2; maybe TRBD1 (6 bases). V dropped 7 bases and J dropped 2 bases, with 14 bases sitting between them. Germline assignment: CDR1 SNHLY and CDR2 FYNNEI. The CDR3 is 15 residues long. The CDR3 spells CASMNGDTNTGELFF. The DNA of the CDR3 is TGTGCCAGCATGAACGGGGACACAAACACCGGGGAGCTGTTTTTT.